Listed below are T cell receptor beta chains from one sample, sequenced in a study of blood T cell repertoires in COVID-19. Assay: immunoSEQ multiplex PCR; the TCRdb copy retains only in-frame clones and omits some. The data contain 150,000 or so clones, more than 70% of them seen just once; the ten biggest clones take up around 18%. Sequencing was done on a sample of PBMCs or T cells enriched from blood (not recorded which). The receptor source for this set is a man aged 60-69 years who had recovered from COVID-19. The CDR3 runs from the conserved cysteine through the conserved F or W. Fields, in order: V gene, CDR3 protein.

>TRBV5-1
CASSSILAGTNNEQFF
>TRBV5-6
CASSRWDRGRGQPQHF
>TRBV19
CASRDTDDNGYTF
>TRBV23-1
CASSQDCPSSYNSPLHF
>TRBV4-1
CASSPRVGRGRVSYNEQFF
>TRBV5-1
CASSLTSGFNQPQHF
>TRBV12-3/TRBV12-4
CASNTGGLYGYTF
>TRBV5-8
CASSLSGRGKQYF
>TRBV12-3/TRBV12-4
CASNQGVGQPQHF
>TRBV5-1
CASSQEIGQGESPLHF
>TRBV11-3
CASSGGQGDSSGELFF
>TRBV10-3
CAIAGRAGGTDTQYF
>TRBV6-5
CASGRREAYNEQFF
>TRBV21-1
CASRKGDRGLLGNTIYF
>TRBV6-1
CASSEASGGANEQFF
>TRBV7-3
CASSPTGGGTEAFF
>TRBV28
CASSLQGSYNSPLHF
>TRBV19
CASSIGAVPYSYEQYF
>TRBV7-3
CASAGTNTGELFF
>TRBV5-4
CASSPQGALLSGANVLTF
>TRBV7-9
CASSTTSGRAHEQYF
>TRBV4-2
CASSTGSGTVSPLHF
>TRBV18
CASSPRAGGTTDTQYF
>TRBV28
CASRPGQLNTEAFF
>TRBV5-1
CASSTGGRRDEKLFF
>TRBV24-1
CATSDFRGLDGELFF
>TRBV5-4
CASSLDRGDGYTF
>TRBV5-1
CASSLALQGETSNQPQHF
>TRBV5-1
CASSFGTGGDQPQHF
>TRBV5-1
CASSLRGNYEQYF
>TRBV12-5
CASSPQGFDTEAFF
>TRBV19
CASSISVYGYTF
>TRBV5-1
CASRAGLALYEQYF
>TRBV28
CASRLGAENTEAFF
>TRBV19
CASQGQGINNQPQHF
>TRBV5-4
CASSLVGTSGSRYEQFF
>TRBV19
CATSSGTGSYEQYF
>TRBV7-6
CASSRRDRVREQYF
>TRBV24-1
CATSEGTVSDNEQFF
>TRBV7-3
CASSLTIGTGELFF
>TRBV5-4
CASSGGRGAYEQYF
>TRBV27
CASSVSPHRDQPQHF
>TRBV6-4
CASSATGATNEKLFF
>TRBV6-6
CASSYTGGRTEAFF
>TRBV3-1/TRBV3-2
CASSQGRRGNHPQHF
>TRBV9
CASSARLAGGTDTQYF
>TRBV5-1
CASSLGLQSNQPQHF
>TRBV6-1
CASSEGTYNEQFF
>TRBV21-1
CASRGQGFSTGELFF
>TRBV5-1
CASGRDGEKLFF
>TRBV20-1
CSASLTSNEKLFF
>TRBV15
CATSRDRGAALEQFF